A single sample is the source of the 10 T cell receptor beta chains below, sequenced in a study of shared clonotypes between healthy human individuals. The method was immunoSEQ multiplex PCR; TCRdb's version includes in-frame clones alone and lacks a portion of them. Of more than 2,000,000 clones in the sample, just over 90% were seen once. Sample: naive CD4+ T cells from PBMCs. Subset in this sample: CD45RA+ positively selected. The receptors stem from a man aged 18 to 35 in good health. Some clones in this sample may be carry-over from other donors' samples.

CDR3 region: CASGLGGGAYEQYF. CDR3 coding DNA: TGTGCTAGTGGTTTGGGCGGGGGAGCCTACGAGCAGTACTTC. The rearrangement joins TRBV12-5 to TRBJ2-7; TRBD2 agrees at 7 bases. This CDR3 comprises 14 residues. CDR1 LGHNT and CDR2 FRNRAP come from the germline V gene. V was clipped by 1 base and J by 2 bases; unmatched bases: 2.

This chain joins TRBV6-6 and TRBJ1-5; maybe TRBD1 (6 bases). CDR1 and CDR2 (germline): MNHNY, SVGAGI (reference sequence). Trimming took off 0 bases at V and 3 bases at J, with 9 bases between the two ends. The CDR3 has 15 amino acids. The CDR3 DNA reads TGTGCCAGCAGTTACTCCGGACAGTTCAATCAGCCCCAGCATTTT. It is translated as CASSYSGQFNQPQHF.

With respect to this clone: This specimen includes other DNA sequences encoding the same CDR3. This rearrangement joins TRBV29-1 to TRBJ2-7, with D perhaps matching TRBD2 (5 bases). Trimming removed 6 bases from V and 2 bases from J, with 14 bases in between. Germline assignment: CDR1 SQVTM and CDR2 ANQGSEA. The CDR3 length is 13 residues. CDR3 residues: CSVASGGPYEQYF. CDR3 in DNA: TGCAGCGTGGCATCGGGCGGGCCCTACGAGCAGTACTTC.

The genes are TRBV27 and TRBJ1-1; D gene ambiguous. The CDR3 is made up of 15 amino acids. Germline values: CDR1 MNHEY, CDR2 SMNVEV (reference sequence). Trimming took 7 bases from V and 0 from J, leaving 15 bases between them. As DNA, the CDR3 is TGTGCCAGCACCCCTCAGTTCTCCTTGAACACTGAAGCTTTCTTT. Encoded protein: CASTPQFSLNTEAFF.

This sequence joins TRBV2 and TRBJ2-7, with 8 bases matching TRBD1. V lost 5 bases and J lost 5; bases outside the gene matches: 8. Germline V CDR1 and CDR2: SNHLY, FYNNEI. The CDR3 runs 14 residues. Here the CDR3 reads CASSPGGNPHEQYF. As DNA, the CDR3 is TGTGCCAGCAGTCCAGGGGGCAATCCACACGAGCAGTACTTC.

This chain connects TRBV5-3 to TRBJ2-7; 9 bases agree with TRBD1. TRBV5-3 is known as an ORF, though its function is uncertain. CDR3 length equals 15 residues. J gave up 3 bases and V 3 bases, and 7 bases lay outside the gene matches. Here the CDR3 reads CARSWGQGYYYEQYF. In nucleotides, the CDR3 is TGTGCCAGAAGCTGGGGACAGGGATACTACTACGAGCAGTACTTC.

The rearrangement joins TRBV27 to TRBJ2-1, with 14 nucleotides matching TRBD2. CDR1 and CDR2 (germline): MNHEY, SMNVEV (reference sequence). V lost 8 bases to trimming and J lost 10 bases; unmatched junction nucleotides: 7. CDR3 size: 14 residues. CDR3 nucleotides: TGTGCCAGCCAGGGACTAGCGGGAGTCCGGGAGCAGTTCTTC. It codes for CASQGLAGVREQFF.

This clone has only a few counts. The V gene is TRBV29-1, the J gene TRBJ1-1; D is possibly TRBD1 (5 bases). There are 13 residues in the CDR3. Between the trimmed V and J ends, which lost 2 bases and 3 bases, there was a span of 10 bases. Germline V gene sequence: CDR1 SQVTM, CDR2 ANQGSEA. The CDR3 bases are TGCAGCGTTGAACGCAGGGCGGACACTGAAGCTTTCTTT. Amino acids: CSVERRADTEAFF.

This rearrangement joins TRBV9 to TRBJ2-1; 9 bases are a match to TRBD2. Trimming at V came to 3 bases and at J to 0 bases, leaving 7 bases not matched to a gene. The CDR3 is made up of 17 amino acids. CDR1 SGDLS and CDR2 YYNGEE come from the germline V gene. The CDR3 DNA is TGTGCCAGCAGCGCACGGACTAGCGCGAGCTCCTACAATGAGCAGTTCTTC. Translation gives CASSARTSASSYNEQFF.

The chain carries TRBV10-3 and TRBJ1-3; TRBD1 is a possible D gene (6 bases). The germline CDR1 and CDR2 sequences are ENHRY and SYGVKD. The CDR3 totals 15 residues. With 4 bases removed from V and 0 bases from J, the gap between germline ends came to 10 bases. DNA of the CDR3: TGTGCCATCAGTGTAACAGGGAGCTCTGGAAACACCATATATTTT. Translation: CAISVTGSSGNTIYF.